The clone carrying this TCR beta chain was picked up many times. Its specificity is unknown. Aged 18 to 65, the patients had hyperthyroidism that was newly diagnosed and had lasted under 2 months. It was less than 13 ml of fresh peripheral blood that supplied the PBMCs. The data are from a study of T cells in Graves' hyperthyroidism and ophthalmopathy. Whole-study results and caveats: Clonotypes that were expanded in thyroid above 0.001 mostly appeared in blood too. In simple terms, a model built on 13 V-J features told ophthalmopathy apart from stable hyperthyroidism.

Amplification of TCR beta CDR3 regions used RNA as the template. HTBI primers were employed in a first-round RT-PCR of the TCR CDR3. TCRdb re-called the multiplex PCR reads through MiXCR, storing one row per CDR3 protein. The sample holds around 690,000 distinct CDR3 sequences, around 15% seen once. Sequencing was done on a sample of blood. This clonotype was sampled from a man aged 45 to 65 with Graves' hyperthyroidism.

The chain's CDR3 is CASSEARLAGGFNEQFF. DNA of the CDR3: TGTGCCAGCAGTGAAGCAAGGCTAGCGGGAGGTTTCAATGAGCAGTTCTTC. The chain joins TRBV2 to TRBJ2-1; 11 bases are a match to TRBD2. The germline gives CDR1 SNHLY, CDR2 FYNNEI. The CDR3 runs 17 residues. V dropped 0 bases and J dropped 6; count of bases not matched to a gene: 7.